The clone carrying this T cell receptor beta chain was counted at least ten times. As yet, its antigen is unknown. TCRdb called the RACE reads again in MiXCR, with one record for every CDR3 protein. The table shows hundreds of thousands of distinct CDR3 sequences, with nearly 6.5% occurring only once. The germline V gene encodes CDR1 SQVTM and CDR2 ANQGSEA. The CDR3 length is 12 residues. V dropped 4 bases and J dropped 8 bases, with 11 bases sitting between them. The time point is: patch test 2, 6 weeks after DPC sensitization. Treatment defined: therapeutic diphenylcyclopropenone sensitization with weekly scalp DPC. This specimen comes from a study of human T cells and chemical hapten exposure. Study in general: Sensitization involved placing 2% DPC onto a 2 cm by 2 cm region of upper inner arm skin. Each week of the roughly 25-week study, patients had diphenylcyclopropenone applied to the scalp. Epicutaneous patch tests delivered 0.01% DPC to the upper back, with evaluation at 6 days.

Findings and caveats of the study: Patch test score showed a positive correlation with PT1 expanded TCR counts.

The chain is built from TRBV29-1 and TRBJ1-4; D gene ambiguous. Sequencing used whole blood, obtained in connection with sensitization to the hapten diphenylcyclopropenone (DPC). This TCR came from a woman between 18 and 29 years old with alopecia areata. Some clones in this sample may be carry-over from other donors' samples. CDR3 in amino acids: CSVGILGEKLFF. CDR3 nucleotide sequence: TGCAGCGTTGGAATTTTGGGCGAAAAACTGTTTTTT.